The rows below give T cell receptor beta chains drawn from one sample of a study of regulatory and conventional T cells in RAG deficiency. The repertoire was sequenced with immunoSEQ multiplex PCR; TCRdb's copy has only in-frame clones and lacks some. The sample comprises approximately 30,000 clones, 90% to 97% of which are singletons, and over 0.35% rests with the top ten. A further study also used this sample, focusing on regulatory T cells.

Sequencing input: CD25- CD4+ T cells sorted from blood. These receptors all stem from a human donor in good health. Both conserved end residues are part of each CDR3. D genes are given only for firm matches. Clone size is stated in some rows and not others, as once, few, many or a class when expanded.

d_gene	abundance	j_gene	v_gene	CDR3aa	CDR3nt
TRBD1	NA	TRBJ1-1	TRBV5-5	CASSFRDRGLTEAFF	TGTGCCAGCAGCTTCCGGGACAGGGGATTGACTGAAGCTTTCTTT
NA	NA	TRBJ1-1	TRBV5-1	CASSRQIDTEAFF	TGCGCCAGCAGCAGACAAATAGACACTGAAGCTTTCTTT
TRBD1	NA	TRBJ1-2	TRBV5-1	CASSLGTGRVFGDGYTF	TGCGCCAGCAGCCTGGGGACAGGGCGTGTTTTTGGGGATGGCTACACCTTC
TRBD1	NA	TRBJ2-1	TRBV5-1	CASSLSLYEGARNEQFF	TGCGCCAGCAGCTTGTCTCTATATGAGGGGGCTCGAAATGAGCAGTTCTTC
NA	NA	TRBJ1-3	TRBV28	CASSFMQGSYSGNTIYF	TGTGCCAGCAGTTTTATGCAGGGGAGTTACTCTGGAAACACCATATATTTT
NA	NA	TRBJ2-1	TRBV9	CASSAGHTYNEQFF	TGTGCCAGCAGCGCGGGACACACCTACAATGAGCAGTTCTTC
TRBD2	NA	TRBJ2-7	TRBV5-5	CASSVITGTSGSEQYF	TGTGCCAGCAGCGTGATCACCGGGACTAGCGGGAGCGAGCAGTACTTC
NA	NA	TRBJ1-1	TRBV6-5	CASSTHLNTEAFF	TGTGCCAGCAGTACTCATCTGAACACTGAAGCTTTCTTT
TRBD2	NA	TRBJ2-1	TRBV7-3	CASSLTWSSGRNEQFF	TGTGCCAGCAGCTTAACATGGTCTAGCGGGAGAAATGAGCAGTTCTTC
NA	NA	TRBJ1-2	TRBV2	CASSVDSLIDGYTF	TGTGCCAGCAGTGTCGACAGCTTGATTGATGGCTACACCTTC
NA	NA	TRBJ1-1	TRBV20-1	CSLLPNTEAFF	TGCAGTCTGCTACCAAACACTGAAGCTTTCTTT
NA	NA	TRBJ1-5	TRBV30	CAWSVQGGQPQHF	TGTGCCTGGAGTGTACAGGGCGGCCAGCCCCAGCATTTT
NA	NA	TRBJ2-3	TRBV30	CAWSVGGTPGTDTQYF	TGTGCCTGGAGTGTTGGAGGGACTCCCGGCACAGATACGCAGTATTTT
TRBD1	NA	TRBJ1-2	TRBV10-3	CAIRSSQGDDGYTF	TGTGCCATCAGGTCATCGCAGGGGGACGATGGCTACACCTTC
NA	NA	TRBJ2-1	TRBV4-2	CASSPQSGEQFF	TGTGCCAGCAGCCCCCAAAGCGGTGAGCAGTTCTTC
NA	NA	TRBJ1-6	TRBV10-3	CAISETDIRMNSPLHF	TGTGCCATCAGTGAGACTGACATTCGAATGAATTCACCCCTCCACTTT
NA	NA	TRBJ2-7	TRBV12-5	CASGSRGQRIPYEQYF	TGTGCTAGTGGTTCCCGCGGACAGCGAATTCCCTACGAGCAGTACTTC
NA	NA	TRBJ2-7	TRBV11-3	CASSLDSSYEQYF	TGTGCCAGCAGCCTCGACAGCTCCTACGAGCAGTACTTC
TRBD2	NA	TRBJ2-7	TRBV25-1	CASSGLAGGHGWYEQYF	TGTGCCAGCAGCGGACTAGCGGGGGGTCATGGGTGGTACGAGCAGTACTTC
NA	NA	TRBJ1-3	TRBV19	CASTPRTENTIYF	TGTGCCAGTACCCCAAGGACAGAAAACACCATATATTTT
NA	NA	TRBJ1-4	TRBV30	CAWSVTSNEKLFF	TGTGCCTGGAGTGTAACAAGTAATGAAAAACTGTTTTTT
NA	NA	TRBJ1-5	TRBV7-2	CASSLVEANQPQHF	TGTGCCAGCAGCTTAGTAGAGGCAAATCAGCCCCAGCATTTT
TRBD2	NA	TRBJ2-7	TRBV19	CASSNLAGRYEQYF	TGTGCCAGTAGTAACCTAGCGGGTCGATACGAGCAGTACTTC
TRBD1	NA	TRBJ1-6	TRBV6-5	CASGGQLNNSPLHF	TGTGCCAGCGGGGGACAGCTAAATAATTCCCCCCTCCACTTT
TRBD1	few	TRBJ1-5	TRBV10-3	CAISRSTGGNGNQPQHF	TGTGCCATCAGTCGATCGACAGGGGGAAATGGCAATCAGCCCCAGCATTTT
TRBD2	NA	TRBJ2-3	TRBV5-1	CASSFSSGGFPDTQYF	TGCGCCAGCAGCTTCTCTAGCGGGGGATTCCCAGATACGCAGTATTTT
TRBD1	NA	TRBJ1-1	TRBV7-6	CASSLVQGIGLTEAFF	TGTGCCAGCAGCTTAGTACAGGGGATCGGGCTAACTGAAGCTTTCTTT
TRBD1	NA	TRBJ1-1	TRBV19	CASSIGGTGERTGTFF	TGTGCCAGTAGTATAGGGGGGACAGGGGAAAGGACGGGAACTTTCTTT
TRBD2	NA	TRBJ2-2	TRBV7-2	CASSSPTGLAGDHTGELFF	TGTGCCAGCAGCTCACCAACGGGACTAGCGGGGGACCACACCGGGGAGCTGTTTTTT
NA	NA	TRBJ1-5	TRBV18	CASSYDMGPQPQHF	TGTGCCAGCTCATACGACATGGGGCCCCAGCCCCAGCATTTT
TRBD1	NA	TRBJ2-2	TRBV7-2	CASSLTGTGVGELFF	TGTGCCAGCAGCTTAACTGGGACAGGGGTCGGGGAGCTGTTTTTT
NA	NA	TRBJ2-2	TRBV10-1	CASSESRQSTGELFF	TGCGCCAGCAGTGAGTCTCGACAGAGCACCGGGGAGCTGTTTTTT
NA	once	TRBJ1-2	TRBV4-3	CASSQDLGGDPYGYTF	TGCGCCAGCAGCCAAGATTTAGGAGGGGATCCCTATGGCTACACCTTC
TRBD1	NA	TRBJ1-2	TRBV2	CASSATGRINGGYTF	TGTGCCAGCAGTGCGACAGGGCGAATTAACGGTGGCTACACCTTC
NA	NA	TRBJ2-5	TRBV4-1	CASSQDTTLVQKTQYF	TGCGCCAGCAGCCAAGATACGACTCTCGTCCAGAAGACCCAGTACTTC
NA	NA	TRBJ1-1	TRBV5-1	CASSATAVNTEAFF	TGCGCCAGCAGCGCGACAGCCGTGAACACTGAAGCTTTCTTT
NA	NA	TRBJ2-1	TRBV20-1	CSASRAYEQFF	TGCAGTGCTAGTCGAGCCTATGAGCAGTTCTTC
NA	NA	TRBJ2-1	TRBV6-5	CASSYNSAENNEQFF	TGTGCCAGCAGTTACAATTCCGCAGAAAACAATGAGCAGTTCTTC
NA	once	TRBJ2-5	TRBV5-6	CASSLALVGTQYF	TGTGCCAGCAGCTTAGCGCTTGTGGGGACCCAGTACTTC
NA	few	TRBJ1-4	TRBV6-1	CASSVGNRAGEKLFF	TGTGCCAGCAGTGTAGGGAACAGGGCGGGTGAAAAACTGTTTTTT
TRBD1	once	TRBJ2-7	TRBV5-5	CASSDRDRGFHEQYF	TGTGCCAGCAGCGACCGGGACAGGGGATTCCACGAGCAGTACTTC
NA	NA	TRBJ2-7	TRBV28	CASSLLPQTYEQYF	TGTGCCAGCAGTTTGTTGCCCCAGACCTACGAGCAGTACTTC
NA	NA	TRBJ1-5	TRBV7-9	CASSAGRGEGNQPQHF	TGTGCCAGCAGCGCAGGGCGGGGTGAGGGCAATCAGCCCCAGCATTTT
NA	NA	TRBJ2-1	TRBV18	CASSQDTYNEQFF	TGTGCCAGCTCACAAGACACGTACAATGAGCAGTTCTTC
TRBD1	NA	TRBJ2-5	TRBV5-8	CASSLVAGTGFQETQYF	TGTGCCAGCAGCTTGGTGGCCGGGACAGGGTTCCAGGAGACCCAGTACTTC
NA	NA	TRBJ1-1	TRBV15	CATSRAAGRGNTEAFF	TGTGCCACCAGCAGAGCGGCAGGGCGGGGGAACACTGAAGCTTTCTTT
TRBD2	NA	TRBJ2-7	TRBV7-8	CASKLWRESSYEQYF	TGTGCCAGCAAATTGTGGCGGGAGAGCTCCTACGAGCAGTACTTC
TRBD2	NA	TRBJ2-7	TRBV6-1	CASNPGGSGTYEQYF	TGTGCCAGCAACCCCGGTGGTAGCGGGACCTACGAGCAGTACTTC
TRBD2	NA	TRBJ2-5	TRBV7-9	CASSLVRGSETQYF	TGTGCCAGCAGCTTAGTGCGCGGGAGCGAGACCCAGTACTTC
TRBD1	NA	TRBJ1-1	TRBV5-1	CASSLRWDRDWDTEAFF	TGCGCCAGCAGCTTGAGGTGGGACAGGGATTGGGACACTGAAGCTTTCTTT
NA	NA	TRBJ1-5	TRBV7-2	CASSLMSADQPQHF	TGTGCCAGCAGCTTAATGAGTGCTGATCAGCCCCAGCATTTT
NA	NA	TRBJ2-2	TRBV10-3	CAISPGVRATGELFF	TGTGCCATCAGCCCAGGGGTTCGTGCCACCGGGGAGCTGTTTTTT
NA	NA	TRBJ2-3	TRBV30	CAWSRDRADTQYF	TGTGCCTGGAGTCGGGATCGAGCAGATACGCAGTATTTT